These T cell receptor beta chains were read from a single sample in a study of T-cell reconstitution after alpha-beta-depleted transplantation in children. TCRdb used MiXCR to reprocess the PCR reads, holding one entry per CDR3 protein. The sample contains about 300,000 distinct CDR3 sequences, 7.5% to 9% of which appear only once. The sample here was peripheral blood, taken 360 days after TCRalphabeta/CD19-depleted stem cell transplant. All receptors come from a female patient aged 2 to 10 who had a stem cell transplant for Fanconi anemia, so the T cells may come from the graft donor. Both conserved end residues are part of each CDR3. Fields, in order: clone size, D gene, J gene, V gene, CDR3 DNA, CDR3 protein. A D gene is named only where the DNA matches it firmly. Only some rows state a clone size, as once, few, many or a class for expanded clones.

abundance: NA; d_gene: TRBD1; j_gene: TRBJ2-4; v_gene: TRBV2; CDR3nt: TGTGCCGGCGAGGACAGGGCGAAAAACATTCAGTACTTC; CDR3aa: CAGEDRAKNIQYF
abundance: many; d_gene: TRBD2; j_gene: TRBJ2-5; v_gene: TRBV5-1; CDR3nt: TGCGCCAGCAGCTTGGGACTAGCGGGGGGATCTAGAATCCAAGAGACCCAGTACTTC; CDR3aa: CASSLGLAGGSRIQETQYF
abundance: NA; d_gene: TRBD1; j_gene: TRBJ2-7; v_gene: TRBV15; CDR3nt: TGTGCCACCAGCAGAGTCGTAGGGACAGGAGCTACCAGCTCCTACGAGCAGTACTTC; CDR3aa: CATSRVVGTGATSSYEQYF
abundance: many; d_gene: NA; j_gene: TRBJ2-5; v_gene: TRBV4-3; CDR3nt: TGCGCCAGCAGCCAAGAGTGGGACGCAGGATTCAACCAAGAGACCCAGTACTTC; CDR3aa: CASSQEWDAGFNQETQYF
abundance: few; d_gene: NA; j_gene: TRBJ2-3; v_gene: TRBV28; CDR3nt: TGTGCCGGCACCCAGGGTGGGGCAGATACGCAGTATTTT; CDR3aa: CAGTQGGADTQYF
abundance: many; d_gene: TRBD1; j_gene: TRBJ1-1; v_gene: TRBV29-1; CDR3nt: TGCAGCGTTGAAAGGCAGGGGGTAAACACTGAAGCTTTCTTT; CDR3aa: CSVERQGVNTEAFF
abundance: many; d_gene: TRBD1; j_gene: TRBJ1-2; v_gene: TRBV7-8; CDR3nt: TGTGCCACCGAGACAGGGGAAGGCTACACCTTC; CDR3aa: CATETGEGYTF
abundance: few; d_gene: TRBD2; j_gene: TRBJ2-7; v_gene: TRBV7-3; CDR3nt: TGTGCCAGCAGCTTAACGTTCCTGACTAGCCTTCTTGACTGTCCCTACGAGCAGTACTTC; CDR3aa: CASSLTFLTSLLDCPYEQYF
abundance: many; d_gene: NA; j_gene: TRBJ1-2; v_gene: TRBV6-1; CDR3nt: TGTGCCAGCAGTGATACAAGCTATGGCTACACCTTC; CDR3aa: CASSDTSYGYTF
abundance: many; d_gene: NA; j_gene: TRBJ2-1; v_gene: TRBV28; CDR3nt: TGTGCCAGCAGTCCCGGAGGCCACAATGAGCAGTTCTTC; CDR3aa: CASSPGGHNEQFF
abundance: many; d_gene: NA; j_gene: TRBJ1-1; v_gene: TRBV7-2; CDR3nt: TGTGCCAGCAGCCATAGACAGGAGAGCACTGAAGCTTTCTTT; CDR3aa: CASSHRQESTEAFF
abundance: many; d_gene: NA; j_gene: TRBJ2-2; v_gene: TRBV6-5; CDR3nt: TGTGCCAGCAGTTACACAGGGGGGGGGGCCGGGGAGCTGTTTTTT; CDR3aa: CASSYTGGGAGELFF
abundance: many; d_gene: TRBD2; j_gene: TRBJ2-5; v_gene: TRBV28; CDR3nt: TGTGCCACCAGCACCGGACTAGCTTTGGAAGAGACCCAGTACTTC; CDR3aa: CATSTGLALEETQYF
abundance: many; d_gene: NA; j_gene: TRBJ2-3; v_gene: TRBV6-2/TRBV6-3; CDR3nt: TGTGCCAGCGCCGACGGACCCACAGATACGCAGTATTTT; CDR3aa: CASADGPTDTQYF
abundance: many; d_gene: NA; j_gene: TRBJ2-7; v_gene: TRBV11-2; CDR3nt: TGTGCCAGCAGCTTAGATACCAGGGAGGAGCAGTACTTC; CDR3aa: CASSLDTREEQYF
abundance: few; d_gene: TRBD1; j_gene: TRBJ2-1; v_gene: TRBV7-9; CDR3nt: TGTGCCAGCAGCTCCAACGCCGACAGGGTCTCCTACAATGAGCAGTTCTTC; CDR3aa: CASSSNADRVSYNEQFF
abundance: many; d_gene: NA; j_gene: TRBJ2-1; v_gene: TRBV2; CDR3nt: TGTGCCAGCAGTGAATTACGGGGGCGCAACTATGAGCAGTTCTTC; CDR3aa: CASSELRGRNYEQFF
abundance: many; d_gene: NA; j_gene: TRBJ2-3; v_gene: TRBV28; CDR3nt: TGTGCCAGCAGTTTTAGGCCAGCGGGCCGCACAGATACGCAGTATTTT; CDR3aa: CASSFRPAGRTDTQYF
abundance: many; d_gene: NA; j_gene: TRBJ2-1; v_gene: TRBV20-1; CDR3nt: TGCAGTGCGGGGGAGTACAATGAGCAGTTCTTC; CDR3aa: CSAGEYNEQFF
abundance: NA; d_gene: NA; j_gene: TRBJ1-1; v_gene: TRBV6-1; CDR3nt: TGTGCCAGCAGTGAAGTTGGCATTGGGAACACTGAAGCTTTCTTT; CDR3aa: CASSEVGIGNTEAFF
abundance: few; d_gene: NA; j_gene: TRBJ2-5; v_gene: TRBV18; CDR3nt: TGTGCCAGCTTTTTACAGGCAGACCAAGAGACCCAGTACTTC; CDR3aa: CASFLQADQETQYF